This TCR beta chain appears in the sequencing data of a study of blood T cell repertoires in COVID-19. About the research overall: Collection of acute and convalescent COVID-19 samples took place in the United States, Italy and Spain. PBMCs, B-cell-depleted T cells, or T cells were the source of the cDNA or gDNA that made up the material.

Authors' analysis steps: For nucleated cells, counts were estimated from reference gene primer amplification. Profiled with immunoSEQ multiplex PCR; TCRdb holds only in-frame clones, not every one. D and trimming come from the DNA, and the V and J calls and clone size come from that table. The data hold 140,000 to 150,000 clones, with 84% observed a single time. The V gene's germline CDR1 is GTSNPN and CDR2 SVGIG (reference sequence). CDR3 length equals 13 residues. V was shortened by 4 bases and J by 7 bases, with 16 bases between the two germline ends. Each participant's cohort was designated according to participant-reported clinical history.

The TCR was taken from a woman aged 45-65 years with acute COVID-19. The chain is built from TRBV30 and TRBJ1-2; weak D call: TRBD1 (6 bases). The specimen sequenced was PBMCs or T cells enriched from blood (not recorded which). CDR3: CAWNLRGAGGYTF. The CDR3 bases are TGTGCCTGGAACCTACGGGGGGCGGGTGGCTACACCTTC.